These 3 T cell receptor beta chains came from one sample sequenced in a study of post-analysis software for immune sequencing data. cDNA libraries for TCR beta contained unique molecular identifiers. TCRdb itself ran the PCR reads through MiXCR, one entry per CDR3 protein. The top ten clones hold 4.9% of a sample with approximately 770,000 distinct CDR3 sequences, approximately 44% of them seen once. Study conclusions and caveats: Controls showed lower frequencies than patients for roughly five TRBV segments, and TRBV5-6, TRBV5-1 and TRBV20-1 were among these.

These TCRs are of unknown antigen specificity. The sample was blood. The receptor source for this set is a girl aged 10-17 years with multiple sclerosis.

This clonotype has just a few counts. The chain is built from TRBV29-1 and TRBJ2-7, with 7 positions matching TRBD1. V lost 4 bases and J lost 2; bases outside the gene matches: 5. The CDR3 spans 13 residues. The germline gives CDR1 SQVTM, CDR2 ANQGSEA. As DNA, the CDR3 is TGCAGCGTTGGAGGGGACAGCACCTACGAGCAGTACTTC. It is translated as CSVGGDSTYEQYF.

V and J are TRBV18 and TRBJ2-5; the D gene is possibly TRBD2 (6 bases). V was pared by 0 bases and J by 4 bases, with 15 bases between. CDR1 and CDR2 from the germline V gene are KGHSH and LQKENI. The CDR3 covers 16 residues. Here the CDR3 DNA reads TGTGCCAGCTCACCACCGACGGGAGTCGTTGGAGAGACCCAGTACTTC. This sequence encodes CASSPPTGVVGETQYF.

The table lists this clonotype with a few counts. V usage is TRBV14 and J usage is TRBJ2-5, with TRBD1 identical over 10 bases. Trimming took 4 bases from V and 9 from J; bases not matched to a gene: 5. The germline V gene encodes CDR1 SGHDN and CDR2 FVKESK. The CDR3 covers 13 residues. The CDR3 DNA sequence: TGTGCCAGCAGCCGAACCGGGACAGGGGCCCAGTACTTC. Protein: CASSRTGTGAQYF.